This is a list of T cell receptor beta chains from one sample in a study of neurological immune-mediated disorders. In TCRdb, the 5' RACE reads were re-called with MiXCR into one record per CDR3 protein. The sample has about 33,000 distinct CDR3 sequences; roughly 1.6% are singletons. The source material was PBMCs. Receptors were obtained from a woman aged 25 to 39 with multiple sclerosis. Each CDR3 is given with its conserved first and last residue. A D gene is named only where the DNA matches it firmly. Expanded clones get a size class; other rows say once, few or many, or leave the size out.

DNA: TGTGCCAGCAGCACCGGGGGGCGCAATGAGCAGTTCTTC; CDR3: CASSTGGRNEQFF; D: NA; size: many; J: TRBJ2-1; V: TRBV7-8
DNA: TGCAGTGCTAGACAGACTCCGAGCTCCTACAATGAGCAGTTCTTC; CDR3: CSARQTPSSYNEQFF; D: NA; size: many; J: TRBJ2-1; V: TRBV20-1
DNA: TGCAGTGCTAAGAGAGGGACAGGGACCACAGATACGCAGTATTTT; CDR3: CSAKRGTGTTDTQYF; D: TRBD1; size: many; J: TRBJ2-3; V: TRBV20-1
DNA: TGTGCCAGCAGTTTATCGGGGAGGTATAACACTGAAGCTTTCTTT; CDR3: CASSLSGRYNTEAFF; D: NA; size: many; J: TRBJ1-1; V: TRBV27
DNA: TGTGCCAGCAGCCTGGGGACAGTGGGGGGAACTGAAGCTTTCTTT; CDR3: CASSLGTVGGTEAFF; D: TRBD1; size: many; J: TRBJ1-1; V: TRBV11-2
DNA: TGTGCCAGCAGTGAATCCTGGCTGGGGGGTACAGATACGCAGTATTTT; CDR3: CASSESWLGGTDTQYF; D: NA; size: NA; J: TRBJ2-3; V: TRBV25-1
DNA: TGTGCCACCAGCAGAGATAGGGCGACCGGGGAGCTGTTTTTT; CDR3: CATSRDRATGELFF; D: NA; size: many; J: TRBJ2-2; V: TRBV15
DNA: TGTGCCAGCAGTCCACAGGGTTCCTCTGGGGCCAACGTCCTGACTTTC; CDR3: CASSPQGSSGANVLTF; D: NA; size: many; J: TRBJ2-6; V: TRBV6-1
DNA: TGCAGTGCTAGACTACCCCGACAGCTGGATACGCAGTATTTT; CDR3: CSARLPRQLDTQYF; D: NA; size: many; J: TRBJ2-3; V: TRBV20-1
DNA: TGTGCCAGCAGTTGGGGACGGAACACTGAAGCTTTCTTT; CDR3: CASSWGRNTEAFF; D: NA; size: many; J: TRBJ1-1; V: TRBV27
DNA: TGCAGTGCCGCCCCGGACAGCTATGGTGGCTACACCTTC; CDR3: CSAAPDSYGGYTF; D: NA; size: NA; J: TRBJ1-2; V: TRBV20-1
DNA: TGTGCCAGCAGTTACTCGAATGGACAGGGTTATGCAAACACTGAAGCTTTCTTT; CDR3: CASSYSNGQGYANTEAFF; D: TRBD1; size: many; J: TRBJ1-1; V: TRBV6-2/TRBV6-3
DNA: TGTGCCAGCGCCCTTAGACAGACCACCCTCTCCTACGAGCAGTACTTC; CDR3: CASALRQTTLSYEQYF; D: NA; size: many; J: TRBJ2-7; V: TRBV12-3/TRBV12-4
DNA: TGCGCCAGCAGACCCGGACAGGCCGTCGGGGAGCTGTTTTTT; CDR3: CASRPGQAVGELFF; D: TRBD1; size: many; J: TRBJ2-2; V: TRBV4-3